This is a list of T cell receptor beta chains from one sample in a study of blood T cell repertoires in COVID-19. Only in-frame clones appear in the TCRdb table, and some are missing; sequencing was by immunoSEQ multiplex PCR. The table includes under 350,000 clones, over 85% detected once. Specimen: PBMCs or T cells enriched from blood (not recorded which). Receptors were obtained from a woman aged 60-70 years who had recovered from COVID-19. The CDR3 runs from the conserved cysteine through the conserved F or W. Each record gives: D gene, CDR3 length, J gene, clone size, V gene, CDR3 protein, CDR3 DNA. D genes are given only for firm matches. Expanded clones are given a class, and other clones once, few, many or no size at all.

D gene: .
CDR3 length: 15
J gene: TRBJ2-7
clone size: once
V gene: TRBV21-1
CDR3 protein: CASSNPSGGSIEQYF
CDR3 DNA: TGTGCCAGCAGCAACCCTAGCGGGGGATCGATCGAGCAGTACTTC

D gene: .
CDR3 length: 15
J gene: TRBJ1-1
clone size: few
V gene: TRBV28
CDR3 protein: CASSPLQQMNTEAFF
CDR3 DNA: TGTGCCAGCAGTCCCCTCCAACAAATGAACACTGAAGCTTTCTTT

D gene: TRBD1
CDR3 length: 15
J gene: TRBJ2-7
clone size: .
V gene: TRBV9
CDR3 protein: CASSPRTGGPYEQYF
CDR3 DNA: TGTGCCAGCAGCCCCCGGACAGGGGGGCCCTACGAGCAGTACTTC

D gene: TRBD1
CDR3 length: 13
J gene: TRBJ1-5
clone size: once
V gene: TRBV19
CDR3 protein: CASSAIGGRPQHF
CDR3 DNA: TGTGCCAGTAGTGCAATAGGGGGCCGGCCCCAGCATTTT

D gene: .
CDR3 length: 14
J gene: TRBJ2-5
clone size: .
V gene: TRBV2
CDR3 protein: CASSDPRGQETQYF
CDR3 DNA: TGTGCCAGCAGTGATCCCCGGGGGCAAGAGACCCAGTACTTC

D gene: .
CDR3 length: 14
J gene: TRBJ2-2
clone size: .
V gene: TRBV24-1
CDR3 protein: CATSEPWSTGELFF
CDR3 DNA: TGTGCCACCAGTGAACCATGGAGCACCGGGGAGCTGTTTTTT

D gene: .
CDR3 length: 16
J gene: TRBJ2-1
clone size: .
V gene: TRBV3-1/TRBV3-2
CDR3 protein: CASSQEQARSYNEQFF
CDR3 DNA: TGTGCCAGCAGCCAAGAGCAGGCGCGTTCCTACAATGAGCAGTTCTTC

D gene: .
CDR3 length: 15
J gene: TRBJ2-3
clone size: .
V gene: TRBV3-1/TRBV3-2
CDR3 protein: CASSQVRTPTDTQYF
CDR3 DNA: TGTGCCAGCAGCCAAGTAAGAACTCCTACAGATACGCAGTATTTT

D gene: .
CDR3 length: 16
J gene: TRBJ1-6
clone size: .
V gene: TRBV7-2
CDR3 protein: CASSLGRVFWNSPLHF
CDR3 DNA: TGTGCCAGCAGCTTAGGCAGGGTGTTTTGGAATTCACCCCTCCACTTT

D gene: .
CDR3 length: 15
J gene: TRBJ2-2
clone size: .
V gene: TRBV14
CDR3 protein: CASSRSSSNTGELFF
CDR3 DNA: TGTGCCAGCAGCCGATCGAGTAGCAACACCGGGGAGCTGTTTTTT

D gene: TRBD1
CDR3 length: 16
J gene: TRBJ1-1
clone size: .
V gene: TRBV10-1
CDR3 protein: CASSESGKGASTEAFF
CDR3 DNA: TGCGCCAGCAGTGAGTCTGGTAAGGGGGCGAGCACTGAAGCTTTCTTT

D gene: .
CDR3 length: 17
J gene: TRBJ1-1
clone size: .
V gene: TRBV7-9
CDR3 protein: CASSKPLTGPGNTEAFF
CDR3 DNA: TGTGCCAGCAGCAAGCCCCTGACAGGTCCTGGGAACACTGAAGCTTTCTTT

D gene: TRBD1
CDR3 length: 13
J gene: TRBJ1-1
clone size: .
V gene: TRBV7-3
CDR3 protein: CASSSQGGTEAFF
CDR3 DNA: TGTGCCAGCAGCTCTCAGGGGGGCACTGAAGCTTTCTTT

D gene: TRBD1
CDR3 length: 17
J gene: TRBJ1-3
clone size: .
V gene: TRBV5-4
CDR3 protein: CASSLGQGIGSGNTIYF
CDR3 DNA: TGTGCCAGCAGCTTAGGACAGGGAATTGGCTCTGGAAACACCATATATTTT

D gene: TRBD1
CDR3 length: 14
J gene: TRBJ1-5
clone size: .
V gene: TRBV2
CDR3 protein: CASRDRGHNQPQHF
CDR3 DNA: TGTGCCAGCCGGGACAGGGGCCACAATCAGCCCCAGCATTTT

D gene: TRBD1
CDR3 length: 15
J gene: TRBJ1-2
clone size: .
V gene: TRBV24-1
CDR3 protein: CATSRTGEVLHGYTF
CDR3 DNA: TGTGCCACAAGTCGGACAGGGGAGGTTTTGCATGGCTACACCTTC

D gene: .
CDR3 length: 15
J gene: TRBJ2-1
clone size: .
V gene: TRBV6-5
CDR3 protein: CASSYRAGLYNEQFF
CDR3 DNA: TGTGCCAGCAGTTACAGGGCGGGCCTATACAATGAGCAGTTCTTC

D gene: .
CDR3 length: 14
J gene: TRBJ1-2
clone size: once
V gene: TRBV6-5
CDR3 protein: CASSYRDTNYGYTF
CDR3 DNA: TGTGCCAGCAGTTACAGGGACACAAACTATGGCTACACCTTC

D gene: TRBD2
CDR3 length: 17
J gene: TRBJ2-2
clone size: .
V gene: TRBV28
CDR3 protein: CASSSSGGATNTGELFF
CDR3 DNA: TGTGCCAGCAGTTCCTCGGGGGGAGCCACGAACACCGGGGAGCTGTTTTTT

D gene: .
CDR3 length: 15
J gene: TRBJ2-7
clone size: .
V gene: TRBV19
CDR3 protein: CASSIGASDFLQQYF
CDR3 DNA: TGTGCCAGTAGTATCGGGGCTAGCGACTTTCTACAGCAGTACTTC

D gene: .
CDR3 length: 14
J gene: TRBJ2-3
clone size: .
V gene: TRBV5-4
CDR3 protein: CASSASATTDTQYF
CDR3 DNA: TGTGCCAGCAGCGCTAGCGCAACCACAGATACGCAGTATTTT

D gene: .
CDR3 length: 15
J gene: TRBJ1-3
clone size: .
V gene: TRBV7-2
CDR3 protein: CASSSSGGFGNTIYF
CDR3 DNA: TGTGCCAGCAGCTCAAGCGGGGGCTTCGGAAACACCATATATTTT

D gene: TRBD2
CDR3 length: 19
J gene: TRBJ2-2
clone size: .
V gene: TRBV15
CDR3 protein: CATSRGGAGGPWGTGELFF
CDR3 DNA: TGTGCCACCAGCAGAGGTGGAGCGGGAGGTCCTTGGGGGACCGGGGAGCTGTTTTTT

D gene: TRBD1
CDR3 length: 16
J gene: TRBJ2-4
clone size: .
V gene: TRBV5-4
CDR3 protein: CASSLGKDRAQNIQYF
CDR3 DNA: TGTGCCAGCAGCTTGGGGAAGGACAGGGCTCAAAACATTCAGTACTTC